This T cell receptor beta chain was recovered during a study of blood T cell repertoires in COVID-19. Study summary: Some COVID-19 samples were acute and others convalescent; all came from the United States, Italy and Spain.

Germline V CDR1 and CDR2: MDHEN, SYDVKM. With 6 bases clipped from V and 5 bases from J, the junction kept 9 bases outside the gene matches. The length of the CDR3 is 15 residues. Per the original data handling: Estimation of nucleated cell counts was performed using reference gene primer amplification. Produced via immunoSEQ multiplex PCR; TCRdb's table is partial and in-frame only. That table supplies the V and J calls and clone size; D and trimming were determined from the DNA. Among 140,000 to 150,000 clones listed, around 85% were seen once. Sequenced input: peripheral blood. The rearrangement uses TRBV28 and TRBJ1-1; TRBD1 matches at 10 bases. The receptor comes from a woman aged 40 to 49 with active or convalescent COVID-19. The chain's CDR3 is CASSYPGQGWTEAFF. CDR3 DNA sequence: TGTGCCAGCAGCTACCCGGGACAGGGGTGGACTGAAGCTTTCTTT.